This TCR beta chain was recovered during a study of Graves' ophthalmopathy and Graves' hyperthyroidism. The authors amplified TCR beta CDR3 regions from RNA transcripts. After a first-round RT-PCR with HTBI primers, a second-round multiplex PCR was run. TCRdb reanalysed the multiplex PCR reads using MiXCR and keeps one entry per CDR3 protein. The sample records 1 million to 1.3 million distinct CDR3 sequences, about two fifths being singletons. Trimming left V 3 bases short and J 7 bases short, with 10 bases between. This CDR3 contains 12 residues. Germline values: CDR1 DFQATT, CDR2 SNEGSKA (reference sequence).

The rearrangement uses TRBV20-1 and TRBJ1-5; D is undetermined. Sequences were obtained from peripheral blood or thyroid tissue (not recorded which). This TCR came from an adult man with Graves' hyperthyroidism. This CDR3 is CSARRERQPQHF. CDR3 nucleotide sequence: TGCAGTGCTAGGAGGGAACGGCAGCCCCAGCATTTT.